Presented here are 21 T cell receptor beta chains from one specimen sequenced in a study of Ad26.COV2.S vaccination and SARS-CoV-2 variants. This sample's treatment: roughly 18 received Ad26.COV2.S at low or high dose, single or two shots; 5 received placebo; per-sample allocation not given. Day 63 after the first injection of vaccine or placebo was the sampling time. Method: immunoSEQ multiplex PCR; TCRdb's copy keeps in-frame clones and lacks some. Among some 350,000 clones listed, approximately 81% were seen once. The sequencing used peripheral blood, collected in a trial of Ad26.COV2.S vaccine versus placebo. These receptors came from a person aged 18-60 years who received the Ad26.COV2.S COVID-19 vaccine or a placebo.

J is TRBJ1-2 and V is TRBV9; the D is unclear. Trimming stripped 4 bases from V and 0 bases from J, with 10 bases between. The CDR3 is made up of 14 amino acids. From germline, CDR1 is SGDLS and CDR2 YYNGEE. The CDR3 DNA follows: TGTGCCAGCAGCCCCCTGGATACTAACTATGGCTACACCTTC. Protein product: CASSPLDTNYGYTF.

V and J are TRBV10-1 and TRBJ2-7; tentatively, D is TRBD2 (5 bases). Trimming took off 0 bases at V and 6 bases at J, with 21 bases between the two ends. In germline, CDR1 is WNHNN, CDR2 SYGVQD (reference sequence). CDR3 length equals 17 residues. The chain's CDR3 is CASSESQSKDPRGEQYF. DNA of the CDR3: TGCGCCAGCAGTGAGTCCCAGTCCAAGGATCCTCGGGGCGAGCAGTACTTC.

The rearrangement uses TRBV7-9 and TRBJ2-7, with D possibly being TRBD1 or TRBD2 (5 bases each). Deletions cut 5 bases from V and 3 bases from J, with 14 bases between. CDR1 is SEHNR, CDR2 FQNEAQ, per germline (reference sequence). The CDR3 consists of 14 residues. In DNA form, the CDR3 reads TGTGCCAGCAGCAGGGACGCGAAGCGCTACGAGCAGTACTTC. It is translated as CASSRDAKRYEQYF. The variable domain in full, with the rest retrieved from reference TRBV7-9 and TRBJ2-7, is DTGVSQNPRHKITKRGQNVTFRCDPISEHNRLYWYRQTLGQGPEFLTYFQNEAQLEKSRLLSDRFSAERPKGSFSTLEIQRTEQGDSAMYLCASSRDAKRYEQYFGPGTRLTVT.

CDR3 bases: TGTGCCAGCAGCTTAGTCCCTAGCTCCTACGAGCAGTACTTC. It codes for CASSLVPSSYEQYF. This rearrangement joins TRBV7-8 to TRBJ2-7, with D unclear. Germline V CDR1 and CDR2: SGHVS, FQNEAQ. V lost 1 base, J lost 0 bases, and 7 bases lay in between. The CDR3 length is 14 residues.

The chain joins TRBV4-1 to TRBJ1-2; 9 nucleotides agree with TRBD1. V was pared by 5 bases and J by 6 bases, with 10 bases of the junction left unmatched. Germline CDR1 reads MGHRA; CDR2 reads YSYEKL. This CDR3 comprises 15 residues. CDR3 coding DNA: TGCGCCAGCAGCACACCCGGGACAGGGTTTCATGGCTACACCTTC. As protein: CASSTPGTGFHGYTF.

The chain is built from TRBV18 and TRBJ1-3; D uncertain. Germline-derived CDR1 and CDR2 are KGHSH and LQKENI. The V and J ends lost 3 bases and 0 bases respectively, with 12 bases between them. The CDR3 is 16 amino acids. As DNA, the CDR3 is TGTGCCAGCTCACCCCGTTTCGGGGACTCTGGAAACACCATATATTTT. Translated: CASSPRFGDSGNTIYF.

In this sample, this clone turned up once. The V gene is TRBV5-5, the J gene TRBJ2-2; TRBD2 aligns across 11 bases. Germline assignment: CDR1 SGHKS and CDR2 YYEKEE (reference sequence). The CDR3 runs to 15 residues. The J segment lost 7 bases and the V segment lost 7 bases, leaving 9 bases of the junction unmatched. This chain's CDR3 is CASQGLAEIFGELFF. Here the CDR3 DNA reads TGTGCCAGCCAGGGACTAGCGGAAATTTTCGGGGAGCTGTTTTTT.

This chain uses TRBV3-1 (or the pseudogene TRBV3-2) with TRBJ2-5; tentatively, D is TRBD1 or TRBD2 (5 bases each). The CDR3 runs to 18 residues. The V end was cut by 0 bases, the J end by 4 bases, with 21 bases between. The V gene's germline CDR1 is LGHDT and CDR2 YNNKEL (reference sequence). The CDR3 DNA follows: TGTGCCAGCAGCCAAGATTACGACTCGGGGCGAGGAAGAGAGACCCAGTACTTC. This gives the protein CASSQDYDSGRGRETQYF.

The chain is built from TRBV5-1 and TRBJ2-5; D gene ambiguous. Deletions cut 4 bases from V and 3 bases from J, with 13 bases between. The V gene's germline CDR1 is SGHRS and CDR2 YFSETQ. CDR3 length equals 14 residues. The CDR3 region has the DNA TGCGCCAGCAGCCCAAGGCCCAGAGAAGAGACCCAGTACTTC. Protein: CASSPRPREETQYF. Supplemented by reference TRBV5-1 and TRBJ2-5, the full variable domain reads KAGVTQTPRYLIKTRGQQVTLSCSPISGHRSVSWYQQTPGQGLQFLFEYFSETQRNKGNFPGRFSGRQFSNSRSEMNVSTLELGDSALYLCASSPRPREETQYFGPGTRLLVL.

The chain uses TRBV4-1 and TRBJ2-7; D is perhaps TRBD1 or TRBD2 (6 bases each). The germline V gene encodes CDR1 MGHRA and CDR2 YSYEKL. The length of the CDR3 is 15 residues. Trimming took off 0 bases at V and 3 bases at J, with 12 bases between the two ends. The CDR3 DNA sequence: TGCGCCAGCAGCCAAGATGGGGGGCGCCTCTACGAGCAGTACTTC. Translation: CASSQDGGRLYEQYF.

V usage is TRBV6-2 or TRBV6-3 and J usage is TRBJ2-3; 7 positions match TRBD1. The V and J ends lost 2 bases and 2 bases, in that order; junction bases with no gene match: 4. Germline lookup yields CDR1 MNHEY and CDR2 SVGEGT. The CDR3 covers 15 residues. CDR3 in amino acids: CASSYGGQPTDTQYF. In DNA form, the CDR3 reads TGTGCCAGCAGTTACGGGGGACAGCCCACAGATACGCAGTATTTT.

The chain employs TRBV10-1 and TRBJ2-1; TRBD1 or TRBD2 may be the D gene (6 bases each). Trimming removed 4 bases at V and 8 bases at J, with 21 bases between. The CDR3 has 16 residues. The germline CDR1 and CDR2 sequences are WNHNN and SYGVQD (reference sequence). The CDR3 sequence: CASSVRGGLSFDEQFF. The CDR3 DNA follows: TGCGCCAGCAGTGTTCGAGGGGGGCTGTCTTTTGATGAGCAGTTCTTC.

This clone was observed a single time. CDR3 sequence reads: CASSFVALGAEKLFF. The CDR3 DNA is TGTGCCAGCAGTTTCGTCGCACTCGGGGCCGAAAAACTGTTTTTT. This rearrangement joins TRBV28 to TRBJ1-4; a possible D gene is TRBD1 (5 bases). CDR3 size: 15 residues. Germline CDR1 reads MDHEN; CDR2 reads SYDVKM. V gave up 3 bases and J gave up 8 bases, with 16 bases separating them. Full variable domain (outside the CDR3, taken from reference TRBV28 and TRBJ1-4): DVKVTQSSRYLVKRTGEKVFLECVQDMDHENMFWYRQDPGLGLRLIYFSYDVKMKEKGDIPEGYSVSREKKERFSLILESASTNQTSMYLCASSFVALGAEKLFFGSGTQLSVL.

The chain's CDR3 is CASRDRALRYEQYF. The CDR3 nucleotides are TGTGCCAGCAGGGACAGGGCCCTGCGATACGAGCAGTACTTC. The chain uses TRBV11-2 and TRBJ2-7; 8 nucleotides line up with TRBD1. V was clipped by 6 bases and J by 4 bases; unmatched bases: 8. The CDR3 length is 14 residues. The germline CDR1 and CDR2 sequences are SGHAT and FQNNGV.

The V and J genes are TRBV7-2 and TRBJ1-1; D unclear. The CDR3 contains 14 residues. V shed 0 bases and J shed 10 bases, with 15 bases lying between them. Germline V gene lookup returns CDR1 SGHTA and CDR2 FQGNSA. CDR3 in amino acids: CASSLARGEGGAFF. CDR3 DNA: TGTGCCAGCAGCTTAGCTCGGGGAGAGGGAGGAGCTTTCTTT. Full variable domain (outside the CDR3, taken from reference TRBV7-2 and TRBJ1-1): GAGVSQSPSNKVTEKGKDVELRCDPISGHTALYWYRQSLGQGLEFLIYFQGNSAPDKSGLPSDRFSAERTGGSVSTLTIQRTQQEDSAVYLCASSLARGEGGAFFGQGTRLTVV.

CDR3 bases: TGTGCCAGCAGCTCACAGATCACCGGGGAGCTGTTTTTT. Translating gives CASSSQITGELFF. The genes are TRBV27 and TRBJ2-2; D gene ambiguous. V was clipped by 6 bases and J by 4 bases, with 9 bases between them. Germline CDR1 and CDR2: MNHEY and SMNVEV (reference sequence). CDR3 size: 13 residues.

This chain uses TRBV29-1 with TRBJ2-7; no clear D. The CDR3 consists of 11 residues. Per germline, CDR1 SQVTM and CDR2 ANQGSEA. Trimming took off 4 bases at V and 3 bases at J, with 7 bases between the two ends. CDR3 nucleotides: TGCAGCGTTGTGGCCCACTACGAGCAGTACTTC. This translates into CSVVAHYEQYF.

V usage is TRBV7-2 and J usage is TRBJ2-3; 9 nucleotides align to TRBD1. There are 16 residues in the CDR3. Unmatched junction bases numbered 6, after V lost 3 bases and J lost 2 bases. Per germline, CDR1 SGHTA and CDR2 FQGNSA. In nucleotides, the CDR3 is TGTGCCAGCAGCTTGAAAGGGACAGGGTTCACAGATACGCAGTATTTT. Translation gives CASSLKGTGFTDTQYF.

This clone was observed a few times. This chain links TRBV29-1 with TRBJ2-5; TRBD1 is a possible D gene (6 bases). CDR3 length: 14 amino acids. Trimming cost V 5 bases and J 5 bases, with 18 bases left between them. The germline V gene encodes CDR1 SQVTM and CDR2 ANQGSEA. The DNA for the CDR3 is TGCAGCGTTCTAATTGACAGGCCTGCGGAGACCCAGTACTTC. Translating it yields CSVLIDRPAETQYF.

The V gene is TRBV6-5, the J gene TRBJ1-6; D is unclear. The CDR3 extends over 15 amino acids. V gave up 2 bases and J gave up 10 bases, with 15 bases separating them. Germline loops: CDR1 MNHEY, CDR2 SVGAGI. The CDR3 region is CASSYRAYSYSPLHF. The CDR3 DNA reads as TGTGCCAGCAGTTACCGGGCATATTCCTACTCACCCCTCCACTTT.

The rearrangement links TRBV2 to TRBJ1-4; the match to TRBD1 covers 9 bases. Germline values: CDR1 SNHLY, CDR2 FYNNEI. The CDR3 is made up of 17 amino acids. The ends lost 6 bases at V and 7 bases at J; junction bases unmatched: 15. The CDR3 here is CASRGKEGTGIFEKLFF. In DNA form, the CDR3 reads TGTGCCAGCAGAGGGAAAGAAGGGACAGGGATTTTTGAAAAACTGTTTTTT.